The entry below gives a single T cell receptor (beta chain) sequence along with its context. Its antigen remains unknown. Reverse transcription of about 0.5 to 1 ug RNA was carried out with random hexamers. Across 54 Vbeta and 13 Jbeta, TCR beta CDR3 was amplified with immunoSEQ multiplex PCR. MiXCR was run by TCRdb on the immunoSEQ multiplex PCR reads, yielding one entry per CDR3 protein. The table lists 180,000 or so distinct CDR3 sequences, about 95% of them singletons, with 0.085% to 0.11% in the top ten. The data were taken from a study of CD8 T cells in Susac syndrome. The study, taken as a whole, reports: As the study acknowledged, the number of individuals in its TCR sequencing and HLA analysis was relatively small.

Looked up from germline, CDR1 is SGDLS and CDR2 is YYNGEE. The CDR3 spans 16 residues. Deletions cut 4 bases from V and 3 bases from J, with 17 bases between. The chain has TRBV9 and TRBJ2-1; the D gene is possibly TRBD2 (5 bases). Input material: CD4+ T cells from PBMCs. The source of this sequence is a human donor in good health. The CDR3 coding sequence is TGTGCCAGCAGCATAAAGGGAGACTTAAACTACAATGAGCAGTTCTTC. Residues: CASSIKGDLNYNEQFF.